This T cell receptor (beta chain) is from a study of graft-versus-host responses after intestinal transplantation. Whole-study context: Every transplant recipient was induced with anti-thymocyte globulin, then maintained on tacrolimus and steroids for 2 to 3 years.

CDR3 size: 15 residues. The V segment lost 1 base and the J segment 6 bases; nucleotides outside the gene matches: 2. Germline lookup yields CDR1 LGHNA and CDR2 YSLEER. Libraries were prepared by immunoSEQ multiplex PCR; TCRdb keeps only in-frame clonotypes and omits some of them. The table records roughly 100,000 clones, about nine tenths of them present only once. Points from the study as a whole: High graft-versus-host to host-versus-graft T cell clonal ratios marked allografts of patients with graft-donor macrochimerism.

As for this clone: What it binds is not known.

This receptor was taken from a human donor who was the organ donor for an intestinal transplant. The sequenced sample was unstimulated CD4+ T cells sorted from spleen or lymph node cells, obtained before transplant. The chain joins TRBV4-3 to TRBJ2-2; TRBD1 aligns across 10 bases. The CDR3 sequence: CASSQVDRGPGELFF. DNA for the CDR3: TGCGCCAGCAGCCAAGTCGACAGGGGGCCCGGGGAGCTGTTTTTT.